Listed below are T cell receptor beta chains from one sample, sequenced in a study of blood T cell repertoires in COVID-19. Data came from immunoSEQ multiplex PCR; TCRdb stores just in-frame clones and leaves some out. This sample yields around 99,000 clones, of which around 74% are seen a single time; approximately 18% belongs to the top ten. Sample: peripheral blood. Every receptor here comes from a woman of 80 years or more with active or convalescent COVID-19. Each CDR3 is given with its conserved first and last residue. A D gene is named only where the DNA matches it firmly. Size tells how often a clone was seen (once, few, many) or the class of an expanded clone, and some rows leave it out.

>TRBJ2-3|TRBD1|NA|TRBV7-7
TGTGCCAGCAGCTTAGGGACAGGGCGGACAGATACGCAGTATTTT
CASSLGTGRTDTQYF
>TRBJ2-2|NA|NA|TRBV5-1
TGCGCCAGCAGCTTGAATTGGGGGCAGGGGGAGCTGTTTTTT
CASSLNWGQGELFF
>TRBJ2-7|NA|NA|TRBV5-1
TGTGCCAGCAGTCGCGAGCCGGGACACTACGAGCAGTACTTC
CASSREPGHYEQYF
>TRBJ2-2|NA|NA|TRBV19
TGTGCCAGTAGGGCGGGACAGACTAACACCGGGGAGCTGTTTTTT
CASRAGQTNTGELFF
>TRBJ2-3|TRBD1|NA|TRBV6-1
TGTGCCAGCAGTGAAAGTCAGGGGGCGCGTACAGATACGCAGTATTTT
CASSESQGARTDTQYF
>TRBJ2-7|TRBD1|NA|TRBV6-5
TGTGCCGCCCAGGGGGTCTACGAGCAGTACTTC
CAAQGVYEQYF
>TRBJ1-1|NA|NA|TRBV21-1
TGTGCCAGCCCCAACGGGACAGGATTAAACACTGAAGCTTTCTTT
CASPNGTGLNTEAFF
>TRBJ1-4|NA|NA|TRBV21-1
TGTGCCAGCAGCCCGTGCCGCAGGGGGCTTTACCTTGCAACTAATGAAAAACTGTTTTTT
CASSPCRRGLYLATNEKLFF
>TRBJ2-7|TRBD2|NA|TRBV7-9
TGTGCCAGCAGCTTAGGGCTAGCGGCCTACGAGCAGTACTTC
CASSLGLAAYEQYF
>TRBJ1-1|TRBD1|NA|TRBV6-5
TGTGCCAGCAGGACGGGACAGAGAGAAGCTTTCTTT
CASRTGQREAFF
>TRBJ2-7|TRBD2|NA|TRBV6-5
TGTGCCAGCAGCTCCGGGACTAGCGGGATCTACGAGCAGTACTTC
CASSSGTSGIYEQYF
>TRBJ2-3|TRBD1|NA|TRBV4-1
TGCGCCAGCAGCCAAGGAACAGGGGGGTTGACAGATACGCAGTATTTT
CASSQGTGGLTDTQYF
>TRBJ1-5|NA|NA|TRBV28
TGTGCCAGCAGTTCCCTAAAGCCCCAGCATTTT
CASSSLKPQHF
>TRBJ2-3|NA|NA|TRBV19
TGTGCCAGTAGTCTCCGTTGGGAGGATACGCAGTATTTT
CASSLRWEDTQYF
>TRBJ2-7|TRBD1|NA|TRBV6-2/TRBV6-3
TGTGCCAGCAGCCGGGACAGATTTTCCTACGAGCAGTACTTC
CASSRDRFSYEQYF
>TRBJ1-1|NA|NA|TRBV5-1
TGTGCCAGCAGCTATGGGCTGAACACTGAAGCTTTCTTT
CASSYGLNTEAFF
>TRBJ2-1|NA|NA|TRBV9
TGTGCCAGCAGCTCACAGTTCAATGAGCAGTTCTTC
CASSSQFNEQFF
>TRBJ1-2|TRBD1|NA|TRBV5-1
TGCGCCAGCAGATGGCCGGGACAGGGGGATCTCCGCGGCTACACCTTC
CASRWPGQGDLRGYTF
>TRBJ2-2|NA|NA|TRBV4-2
TGTGCCAGCAGCCAAGTTAGTACACGGGAGACCGGGGAGCTGTTTTTT
CASSQVSTRETGELFF
>TRBJ2-3|NA|NA|TRBV5-1
TGCGCCAGCAGCTTGGGACTGAACCCTTCTAGCACAGATACGCAGTATTTT
CASSLGLNPSSTDTQYF
>TRBJ2-4|TRBD2|NA|TRBV5-6
TGTGCCAGCAGCCGTAGCGGGAGTAAAAACATTCAGTACTTC
CASSRSGSKNIQYF
>TRBJ2-1|NA|few|TRBV5-1
TGCGCCAGCGGCCAGCAGGGTATGAATGAGCAGTTCTTC
CASGQQGMNEQFF